This is a list of T cell receptor beta chains from one sample in a study of a mutant IDH1 vaccine in newly diagnosed glioma. Their antigens remain unidentified. The assay was immunoSEQ multiplex PCR, and TCRdb's table has in-frame clones only and misses some. The table shows approximately 57,000 clones, with approximately 82% occurring only once. The sample consisted of PBMCs, taken from a glioma patient whose treatment included an IDH1 peptide vaccine. Receptors originate from a woman between 18 and 30 years old with glioma. Some clones in this sample may be carry-over from other donors' samples. Both conserved end residues are part of each CDR3. The order of the fields is J gene, clone size, V gene, D gene, CDR3 protein, CDR3 DNA. A D gene is named only where the DNA matches it firmly. Size is stated for part of the rows, as once, few or many counts, or as a class when the clone is expanded.

>TRBJ1-2|.|TRBV30|.
CAWKASEVAGYTF
TGTGCCTGGAAGGCCAGTGAAGTGGCTGGCTACACCTTC
>TRBJ1-4|.|TRBV11-2|.
CASSHPWRGEEKLFF
TGTGCCAGCAGCCACCCGTGGAGGGGTGAGGAAAAACTGTTTTTT
>TRBJ1-2|.|TRBV4-3|.
CASSQDTQGNYGYTF
TGCGCCAGCAGCCAAGATACTCAGGGGAACTATGGCTACACCTTC
>TRBJ2-7|.|TRBV5-4|.
CASSSVSLDEQYF
TGTGCCAGCAGCTCCGTTAGCCTTGACGAGCAGTACTTC
>TRBJ1-1|.|TRBV4-1|.
CASSQGGGWAFF
TGCGCCAGCAGCCAAGGTGGCGGGTGGGCTTTCTTT
>TRBJ1-4|.|TRBV7-2|TRBD1
CASSLTGGAYEKLFF
TGTGCCAGCAGCTTAACAGGGGGCGCTTATGAAAAACTGTTTTTT
>TRBJ1-4|.|TRBV7-9|TRBD1
CASSSTLSGTGDGKLFF
TGTGCCAGCAGCTCGACTCTCTCCGGGACAGGGGATGGAAAACTGTTTTTT
>TRBJ2-7|.|TRBV11-1|.
CASSSAYEQYF
TGTGCCAGCAGCTCCGCCTACGAGCAGTACTTC
>TRBJ2-7|.|TRBV19|.
CASGSSYEQYF
TGTGCCTCTGGGAGCTCCTACGAGCAGTACTTC
>TRBJ2-3|.|TRBV14|TRBD2
CASSQARTSGTDTQYF
TGTGCCAGCAGCCAAGCAAGGACTAGCGGGACAGATACGCAGTATTTT
>TRBJ1-5|few|TRBV7-2|.
CASSLVLGQGNQPQHF
TGTGCCAGCAGCTTAGTACTAGGGCAGGGCAATCAGCCCCAGCATTTT
>TRBJ1-2|.|TRBV5-4|.
CASSLDAGSNYGYTF
TGTGCCAGCAGCTTGGACGCAGGGAGTAACTATGGCTACACCTTC
>TRBJ2-7|.|TRBV5-6|.
CASSLKGSDEQYF
TGTGCCAGCAGCCTTAAGGGATCGGACGAGCAGTACTTC
>TRBJ2-5|.|TRBV12-5|.
CASGTGTGQETQYF
TGTGCTAGTGGTACCGGGACGGGCCAAGAGACCCAGTACTTC
>TRBJ2-7|.|TRBV7-9|.
CASSLVGGYYEQYF
TGTGCCAGCAGCTTAGTTGGGGGTTACTACGAGCAGTACTTC
>TRBJ1-5|.|TRBV28|.
CASSLRQPQHF
TGTGCCAGCAGTTTGAGGCAGCCCCAGCATTTT
>TRBJ1-1|.|TRBV10-2|TRBD1
CASSLGQGGVSAFF
TGCGCCAGCAGTTTGGGACAGGGGGGAGTATCAGCTTTCTTT
>TRBJ2-7|.|TRBV6-1|TRBD1
CASSLTGGSYEQYF
TGTGCCAGCAGTCTCACAGGGGGCTCCTACGAGCAGTACTTC
>TRBJ2-7|.|TRBV6-1|.
CASSLGSSYEQYF
TGTGCCAGCAGTCTTGGAAGCTCCTACGAGCAGTACTTC
>TRBJ1-5|few|TRBV6-1|TRBD1
CASRSGGEGQPQHF
TGTGCCAGCAGATCAGGGGGCGAGGGGCAGCCCCAGCATTTT
>TRBJ2-2|.|TRBV12-5|.
CASGFRLAGTGELFF
TGTGCTAGTGGTTTCCGGCTAGCTGGTACCGGGGAGCTGTTTTTT
>TRBJ1-4|.|TRBV5-6|.
CASSLVSAGNEKLFF
TGTGCCAGCAGCTTGGTGTCGGCCGGCAATGAAAAACTGTTTTTT
>TRBJ2-7|once|TRBV5-1|TRBD1
CASNRGQGVSYEQYF
TGCGCCAGCAATAGGGGACAGGGGGTTTCCTACGAGCAGTACTTC
>TRBJ1-3|.|TRBV5-1|.
CASSLDGARGNTIYF
TGCGCCAGCAGCTTGGATGGGGCGCGCGGAAACACCATATATTTT
>TRBJ1-2|once|TRBV2|TRBD1
CASCGTGGIEGYTF
TGTGCCAGCTGCGGGACAGGGGGAATAGAGGGCTACACCTTC
>TRBJ2-7|.|TRBV7-2|TRBD2
CASSLVSGLVSYEQYF
TGTGCCAGCAGCTTAGTATCGGGACTAGTCTCCTACGAGCAGTACTTC
>TRBJ1-1|once|TRBV4-3|.
CASSQDLKPNTEAFF
TGCGCCAGCAGCCAAGATCTCAAGCCGAACACTGAAGCTTTCTTT
>TRBJ1-1|.|TRBV7-2|.
CASSLHPGTHTEAFF
TGTGCCAGCAGCCTCCATCCCGGGACGCACACTGAAGCTTTCTTT
>TRBJ1-1|.|TRBV27|.
CASSLGRNTEAFF
TGTGCCAGCAGTCTCGGTAGGAACACTGAAGCTTTCTTT
>TRBJ1-1|.|TRBV6-1|.
CASPKEVRSEAFF
TGTGCCAGCCCGAAGGAAGTGCGTTCTGAAGCTTTCTTT
>TRBJ1-2|.|TRBV5-4|.
CASSDPTTGTYGYTF
TGTGCCAGCAGCGACCCTACCACAGGGACATATGGCTACACCTTC
>TRBJ1-1|.|TRBV25-1|.
CASSQTGSNTEAFF
TGTGCCAGCAGTCAAACCGGATCGAACACTGAAGCTTTCTTT
>TRBJ1-4|.|TRBV5-1|.
CASSTTATNEKLFF
TGCGCCAGCAGCACGACTGCAACTAATGAAAAACTGTTTTTT
>TRBJ2-5|.|TRBV7-2|.
CASSLAGALDQQYF
TGTGCCAGCAGCTTAGCGGGGGCTCTTGACCAGCAGTACTTC
>TRBJ2-7|.|TRBV19|.
CASSMEGGEYEQYF
TGTGCCAGTAGTATGGAAGGGGGGGAATACGAGCAGTACTTC
>TRBJ1-1|.|TRBV9|.
CASSVELVNTEAFF
TGTGCCAGCAGCGTAGAGCTTGTCAACACTGAAGCTTTCTTT
>TRBJ1-2|.|TRBV7-2|TRBD1
CASSLDRGRNGYTF
TGTGCCAGCAGCTTAGACAGGGGGCGAAATGGCTACACCTTC
>TRBJ2-7|.|TRBV25-1|.
CASSDGFYEQYF
TGTGCCAGCAGTGACGGATTCTACGAGCAGTACTTC
>TRBJ2-2|.|TRBV5-1|.
CASSSLDAGELFF
TGCGCCAGCAGCTCCCTTGACGCCGGGGAGCTGTTTTTT
>TRBJ1-2|.|TRBV20-1|.
CSVYRLDGYTF
TGCAGTGTCTACAGATTGGATGGCTACACCTTC
>TRBJ1-1|.|TRBV19|TRBD1
CATTNWDRGFENTEAFF
TGTGCCACCACTAACTGGGACAGGGGATTCGAAAACACTGAAGCTTTCTTT
>TRBJ1-5|.|TRBV5-6|.
CASSFSPTDNQPQHF
TGTGCCAGCAGCTTTTCCCCGACAGACAATCAGCCCCAGCATTTT
>TRBJ2-4|.|TRBV9|.
CASSYAGGSIQYF
TGTGCCAGCAGCTACGCCGGGGGAAGCATTCAGTACTTC
>TRBJ1-5|.|TRBV2|.
CASGVTGQSNQPQHF
TGTGCCAGCGGAGTTACAGGTCAGAGCAATCAGCCCCAGCATTTT
>TRBJ2-7|.|TRBV5-1|.
CASSLTSSYEQYF
TGCGCCAGCAGCTTGACCTCCTCCTACGAGCAGTACTTC
>TRBJ2-7|.|TRBV5-1|.
CASSLNSGTNEQYF
TGCGCCAGCAGCTTGAATTCCGGGACGAACGAGCAGTACTTC
>TRBJ2-4|once|TRBV6-6|.
CASSRGIGLNIQYF
TGTGCCAGCAGTCGGGGTATAGGGCTAAACATTCAGTACTTC
>TRBJ1-3|.|TRBV7-9|.
CASRPSGAGNTIYF
TGTGCCAGCAGACCGTCAGGGGCAGGAAACACCATATATTTT
>TRBJ1-4|.|TRBV4-3|.
CASSQYLGAEKLFF
TGCGCCAGCAGCCAATACCTTGGGGCGGAAAAACTGTTTTTT
>TRBJ2-3|.|TRBV4-2|.
CASSQDSLRTDTQYF
TGTGCCAGCAGCCAAGACAGTTTACGCACAGATACGCAGTATTTT
>TRBJ1-3|.|TRBV11-3|.
CASSPHSDSGNTIYF
TGTGCCAGCAGCCCTCACAGCGACTCTGGAAACACCATATATTTT
>TRBJ2-6|.|TRBV19|.
CASSIDNPRERPGANVLTF
TGTGCCAGTAGTATAGATAATCCCCGGGAGCGCCCTGGGGCCAACGTCCTGACTTTC
>TRBJ1-2|.|TRBV14|TRBD1
CASTIGPATGVYGYTF
TGTGCCAGCACCATTGGGCCCGCGACAGGGGTATATGGCTACACCTTC
>TRBJ2-5|few|TRBV5-4|.
CASSLRGETQYF
TGTGCCAGCAGCTTGAGAGGGGAGACCCAGTACTTC
>TRBJ1-5|.|TRBV30|.
CAWSGGVQQPQHF
TGTGCCTGGAGTGGAGGAGTCCAACAGCCCCAGCATTTT
>TRBJ2-1|.|TRBV11-3|.
CASSPQRGYNEQFF
TGTGCCAGCAGCCCTCAACGTGGGTACAATGAGCAGTTCTTC
>TRBJ2-7|.|TRBV18|TRBD1
CASSEGQALLEQYF
TGTGCCAGCTCAGAGGGACAGGCGTTGTTAGAGCAGTACTTC
>TRBJ1-3|few|TRBV18|TRBD1
CASSPQGQGANTIYF
TGTGCCAGCTCACCCCAGGGACAGGGCGCAAACACCATATATTTT
>TRBJ1-4|few|TRBV25-1|.
CASSLKDLLFF
TGTGCCAGCAGTTTAAAGGACTTACTGTTTTTT